This T cell receptor (beta chain) was retrieved from a study of T cell responses to AZD1222 COVID-19 vaccine. Study conclusions and caveats: Receipt of two AZD1222 doses was followed by a rise in Spike-specific TCR breadth and depth. The donor cohort was predominantly white British with a female majority, and clonal diversity may have been underestimated. Baseline seropositives among AZD1222 recipients totaled only 5 or 6.

For this clone: What it binds is unknown.

Measured with immunoSEQ multiplex PCR; TCRdb has only the in-frame clones, and not every one. The profile covers roughly 95,000 clones, with roughly 90% appearing a single time and about 2.5% taken by the ten largest. V gave up 0 bases and J gave up 4 bases, with 8 bases separating them. The CDR3 runs 13 residues. Germline V lookup: CDR1 SGHNT, CDR2 YYREEE (reference sequence). Here the sequenced sample was peripheral blood, taken on day 0 of AZD1222 vaccination. The source of this sequence is an adult in good health. V is TRBV5-4 and J is TRBJ2-7; D may be TRBD1 (5 bases). CDR3 coding DNA: TGTGCCAGCAGCTTGGGACAGTTTTACGAGCAGTACTTC. It yields the protein CASSLGQFYEQYF.